A single sample gave rise to the 16 T cell receptor beta chains below, sequenced in a study of early T cells in non-severe SARS-CoV-2 infection. TCRdb reprocessed the 5' RACE reads with MiXCR, giving one entry per CDR3 protein. The table shows about 59,000 distinct CDR3 sequences, with approximately 13% occurring only once. Sequenced material: whole blood, taken at baseline. All receptors come from an adult who was a healthcare worker with PCR-confirmed SARS-CoV-2 infection or an uninfected control (not recorded which).

This clonotype appeared a few times. The CDR3 loop reads CASSQMGGTFGNEQFF. CDR3 sequence (DNA): TGTGCCAGCAGCCAGATGGGCGGGACCTTTGGCAATGAGCAGTTCTTC. The rearrangement joins TRBV9 to TRBJ2-1; D perhaps matches TRBD2 (6 bases). The ends were cut back, 4 bases at V and 6 bases at J, with 20 bases in the middle. Germline V gene lookup returns CDR1 SGDLS and CDR2 YYNGEE. The CDR3 runs 16 residues.

This clonotype was seen a handful of times. This chain uses TRBV9 with TRBJ1-1; maybe TRBD1 (6 bases). CDR1 and CDR2 from the germline V gene are SGDLS and YYNGEE. The CDR3 sequence is 15 residues long. V was trimmed by 3 bases and J by 5 bases, leaving 17 bases between them. In DNA, the CDR3 is TGTGCCAGCAGCGCGGGGGCGGAGCGAGTAACTGAAGCTTTCTTT. Its translation: CASSAGAERVTEAFF.

This clonotype was seen only a few times. This rearrangement joins TRBV10-2 to TRBJ2-5; possibly TRBD1 for D (6 bases). The CDR3 has 14 residues. CDR1 WSHSY and CDR2 SAAADI come from the germline V gene. V was cut by 4 bases and J by 0 bases, with 9 bases left in between. CDR3 DNA sequence: TGCGCCAGCAGTGTGTACAGGGACCAAGAGACCCAGTACTTC. Encoded protein: CASSVYRDQETQYF.

This sequence joins TRBV9 and TRBJ2-1; 8 bases line up with TRBD2. Germline lookup yields CDR1 SGDLS and CDR2 YYNGEE. V shed 4 bases and J 8 bases; nucleotides not matched to a gene: 8. CDR3 length: 14 residues. DNA for the CDR3: TGTGCCAGCAGCTCACGGACTAGCATAGATGAGCAGTTCTTC. Translating it yields CASSSRTSIDEQFF.

V and J are TRBV5-4 and TRBJ2-2, with a possible D match to TRBD1 (5 bases). Germline V gene sequence: CDR1 SGHNT, CDR2 YYREEE (reference sequence). V lost 0 bases and J lost 0, with 9 bases in between. The CDR3 has 16 amino acids. This CDR3 is CASSLAAGTNTGELFF. CDR3 bases: TGTGCCAGCAGCTTGGCCGCAGGGACGAACACCGGGGAGCTGTTTTTT.

With regard to this clonotype: The junction differs from germline at one of its ends, possibly a read error. The chain couples TRBV7-7 to TRBJ2-1, with 14 bases identical to TRBD2. The CDR3 contains 15 residues. Germline CDR1 reads SSHAT; CDR2 reads FNYEAQ (reference sequence). CDR3 loop: CASSDGLAGGAGQFF. The CDR3 DNA reads TGTGCTAGCAGCGACGGACTAGCGGGAGGTGCTGGGCAGTTCTTC.

This chain connects TRBV6-5 to TRBJ1-4, with 8 bases identical to TRBD1. J was trimmed by 8 bases and V by 6 bases; bases with no gene match: 2. Looked up from germline, CDR1 is MNHEY and CDR2 is SVGAGI. This CDR3 contains 12 residues. The CDR3 is CASRTGEEKLFF. The CDR3 DNA reads as TGTGCCAGCAGGACAGGGGAAGAAAAACTGTTTTTT.

This clonotype was counted between two and nine times. This chain joins TRBV11-3 and TRBJ1-2; TRBD1 aligns across 7 bases. Germline loops: CDR1 SGHNT, CDR2 YENEEA. V lost 5 bases to trimming and J lost 8 bases; unmatched junction nucleotides: 11. This CDR3 contains 14 residues. The CDR3 DNA follows: TGTGCCAGCAGCCAATCGACAGGGCTTAAAGGCTACACCTTC. Residues: CASSQSTGLKGYTF.

V usage is TRBV2 and J usage is TRBJ2-7, with TRBD2 as a possible D gene (6 bases). Looked up from germline, CDR1 is SNHLY and CDR2 is FYNNEI. Trimming removed 1 base at V and 2 bases at J, with 12 bases between. This CDR3 comprises 15 residues. CDR3 amino acids: CASSEGGDPTYEQYF. The CDR3 coding sequence is TGTGCCAGCAGTGAAGGCGGGGACCCCACCTACGAGCAGTACTTC.

This clonotype was seen a few times. The chain links TRBV7-9 to TRBJ2-5, with 9 bases identical to TRBD2. The germline gives CDR1 SEHNR, CDR2 FQNEAQ (reference sequence). Trimming at V came to 0 bases and at J to 7 bases, leaving 3 bases not matched to a gene. The CDR3 length is 14 residues. The CDR3 loop is CASSLAAGLATQYF. CDR3 DNA: TGTGCCAGCAGCTTAGCGGCGGGACTAGCGACCCAGTACTTC.

Ten or more counts support this clonotype. The chain is built from TRBV6-5 and TRBJ2-2; D is ambiguous. Trimming pared 5 bases from V and 4 bases from J, leaving 8 bases between. CDR3 length: 13 residues. Per the germline V gene, CDR1 is MNHEY and CDR2 is SVGAGI. Written as DNA, the CDR3 is TGTGCCAGCAGTGAAACAGTCACCGGGGAGCTGTTTTTT. This translates into CASSETVTGELFF.

This clonotype was recorded many times. The rearrangement uses TRBV12-3 or TRBV12-4 and TRBJ2-7; D gene ambiguous. With 3 bases removed from V and 2 bases from J, the gap between germline ends came to 11 bases. The CDR3 spans 14 residues. CDR3 DNA sequence: TGTGCCAGCAGTTTCTCGACCGGAGCCTACGAGCAGTACTTC. The encoded protein is CASSFSTGAYEQYF.

The table lists this clonotype with a few counts. The chain uses TRBV3-1 and TRBJ1-3, with D unclear. CDR3 size: 15 residues. Germline V CDR1 and CDR2: LGHDT, YNNKEL (reference sequence). V was clipped by 4 bases and J by 0 bases, with 10 bases between them. CDR3 residues: CASSRNRDSGNTIYF. DNA of the CDR3: TGTGCCAGCAGCCGGAACAGAGACTCTGGAAACACCATATATTTT. The complete variable domain, with remaining parts taken from reference TRBV3-1 and TRBJ1-3, reads DTAVSQTPKYLVTQMGNDKSIKCEQNLGHDTMYWYKQDSKKFLKIMFSYNNKELIINETVPNRFSPKSPDKAHLNLHINSLELGDSAVYFCASSRNRDSGNTIYFGEGSWLTVV.

This rearrangement joins TRBV5-1 to TRBJ2-7; D might be TRBD1 (5 bases). Germline loops: CDR1 SGHRS, CDR2 YFSETQ. CDR3 size: 14 residues. Trimming took 0 bases from V and 1 from J, leaving 8 bases between them. CDR3 bases: TGCGCCAGCAGCTTGGTGCCAGGGTCCTACGAGCAGTACTTC. Its protein is CASSLVPGSYEQYF.

This clonotype was observed a few times. V gene TRBV20-1 combines with J gene TRBJ2-7; D call uncertain. The V gene's germline CDR1 is DFQATT and CDR2 SNEGSKA (reference sequence). This CDR3 region has 13 residues. The germline V and J ends were trimmed by 6 bases and 3 bases, with 15 bases remaining between them. The CDR3 DNA is TGCAGTGCCCGCCCGGTGAACTTCTACGAGCAGTACTTC. Translating it yields CSARPVNFYEQYF.

The chain couples TRBV11-3 to TRBJ2-2, with 7 bases identical to TRBD2. Germline assignment: CDR1 SGHNT and CDR2 YENEEA. This CDR3 has 16 amino acids. Germline trimming cut 2 bases from V and 2 bases from J; bases unmatched to any gene: 5. CDR3 coding DNA: TGTGCCAGCAGCTTACCAGCGGGGATAAACACCGGGGAGCTGTTTTTT. This encodes CASSLPAGINTGELFF.